This T cell receptor (beta chain) emerged from a study of beta chain features in type 1 diabetes. The sequenced template was cDNA made from the entire isolated RNA. Using immunoSEQ multiplex PCR, the repertoire was profiled, and TCRdb retains in-frame clones only, with some absent. The sample records 200,000 to 300,000 clones, about 11% being singletons. In germline, CDR1 is MNHEY, CDR2 SMNVEV (reference sequence). This CDR3 has 14 amino acids. The V and J ends lost 3 bases and 8 bases respectively, with 16 bases between them. This clone was seen a handful of times. Its target is not known. The study, taken as a whole, reports: All four CD4+ subsets of Type 1 diabetes patients contained TCRB CDR3s that were moderately but significantly shorter. Patients' naive, central memory and regulatory TCRB repertoires appeared more alike than those of healthy donors.

V usage is TRBV27 and J usage is TRBJ1-2; D is unclear. The source is a man aged 30 to 45 with type 1 diabetes. Sequencing was carried out using naive CD4+ T cells from blood. CDR3 protein: CASSLREGGRGYTF. The CDR3 DNA follows: TGTGCCAGCAGTTTGAGGGAGGGTGGGAGAGGCTACACCTTC.